The present T cell receptor beta chain was sequenced within a study of blood T cell repertoires in COVID-19. The table came from immunoSEQ multiplex PCR; TCRdb's copy has only in-frame clones and leaves some out. The data hold approximately 280,000 clones, with around 90% observed a single time. Trimming took 4 bases from V and 7 from J, leaving 17 bases between them. The CDR3 runs 15 residues. Germline CDR1 reads LGHDT; CDR2 reads YNNKEL (reference sequence). The rearrangement links TRBV3-1 (or the pseudogene TRBV3-2) to TRBJ2-1; D is perhaps TRBD2 (6 bases). This TCR came from a woman aged 40-49 years who had recovered from COVID-19. The source material was PBMCs or T cells enriched from blood (not recorded which). The CDR3 loop is CASSPPREALNEQFF. The CDR3 DNA reads as TGTGCCAGCAGCCCGCCTAGGGAGGCCCTAAATGAGCAGTTCTTC.